This TCR beta chain appears in the sequencing data of a study of T cell repertoires in cytomegalovirus infection. For the study at large: The public TCR beta signatures pointed to both CMV infection and matching HLA type. Study findings and constraints: In two of eight donors, the top clonotype was HLA-C-restricted CMV-specific. Cumulative frequency (of public TCR beta family members) identified carriers of CMV plus the relevant HLA.

For this clonotype: Antigen unknown.

TCRdb processed the reads anew with MiXCR; each CDR3 protein has one entry. The top ten clones hold under 15% of a sample with 450,000 to 650,000 distinct CDR3 sequences, 26% of them seen once. The V and J ends lost 3 bases and 5 bases, in that order; junction bases with no gene match: 12. The CDR3 has 20 amino acids. Germline assignment: CDR1 SNHLY and CDR2 FYNNEI. Source material: PBMCs. The receptor's source is a human donor in good health (CMV status not recorded). Some clones in this sample may be carry-over from other donors' samples. The chain carries TRBV2 and TRBJ2-2; 16 bases agree with TRBD2. The CDR3 sequence is CASSDGTGTSGRAGTGELFF. Written as DNA, the CDR3 is TGTGCCAGCAGTGATGGCACCGGGACTAGCGGGAGGGCCGGAACCGGGGAGCTGTTTTTT.